The clone carrying this TCR beta chain was observed at least ten times. Its specificity is not known. This sample is part of a study of CD8 T cells in ankylosing spondylitis. Findings of the study overall: Disease-linked clones reportedly concentrated significantly in matched ankylosing spondylitis synovial fluid. As for the disease-linked clones, they showed a CD8+ phenotype and occurred at relatively low frequencies in peripheral blood.

Unmatched junction bases numbered 6, after V lost 0 bases and J lost 6 bases. Germline CDR1 is SGDLS and CDR2 is YYNGEE. The CDR3 has 15 residues. It was by quantitative 5'-RACE with molecular barcodes that TCR beta libraries were made. TCRdb reprocessed the 5' RACE reads with MiXCR, giving one entry per CDR3 protein. The data contain approximately 42,000 distinct CDR3 sequences, 4% of them singletons. The chain uses TRBV9 and TRBJ2-3; 8 nucleotides match TRBD1. This receptor was obtained from a female donor with ankylosing spondylitis or in good health (not recorded which). The sequenced sample was blood, either unsorted or a sorted T cell fraction (not recorded which). The CDR3 nucleotides are TGTGCCAGCAGCGTAGGGACAGGGCCCTGGGATACGCAGTATTTT. Protein sequence: CASSVGTGPWDTQYF.